This TCR beta chain is from a study of blood T cell repertoires in COVID-19. The method was immunoSEQ multiplex PCR; TCRdb's version includes in-frame clones alone and lacks a portion of them. Here the sample spans around 100,000 clones, around 83% being singletons. The CDR3 extends over 11 amino acids. Germline V lookup: CDR1 LGHDT, CDR2 YNNKEL (reference sequence). V lost 4 bases and J 10 bases, leaving 10 bases between the germline ends. The TCR comes from a man in his forties or fifties with acute or convalescent COVID-19. The sequenced sample was peripheral blood. The V gene is TRBV3-1 (or the pseudogene TRBV3-2), the J gene TRBJ1-2, with D maybe TRBD1 (6 bases). CDR3 loop: CASSRQATYTF. In DNA, the CDR3 is TGTGCCAGCAGCCGACAGGCTACCTACACCTTC.